Shown below are 26 T cell receptor beta chains from a single sample sequenced in a study of blood T cell repertoires in COVID-19. Data came from immunoSEQ multiplex PCR; TCRdb stores just in-frame clones and leaves some out. In the table there are about 330,000 clones, approximately 84% of which are singletons. Sequenced: PBMCs or T cells enriched from blood (not recorded which). The receptors stem from a young woman who had recovered from COVID-19.

CDR3 DNA sequence: TGTGCCAGAAGCTTGGGACAGAGGACTGGGGCCAACGTCCTGACTTTC. Protein: CARSLGQRTGANVLTF. The J gene is TRBJ2-6, the V gene TRBV5-3; possible D gene TRBD1, 5 bases. TRBV5-3 is annotated as an ORF whose role is uncertain. Trimming shortened V by 0 bases and J by 2 bases, and 9 bases separated the two germline ends. This CDR3 comprises 16 residues.

This sequence joins TRBV10-3 and TRBJ2-3; the match to TRBD1 covers 7 bases. The ends lost 0 bases at V and 2 bases at J; junction bases unmatched: 11. Looked up from germline, CDR1 is ENHRY and CDR2 is SYGVKD. The CDR3 runs to 18 residues. CDR3 DNA: TGTGCCATCAGTGAGTCGGGCCAGGGGGTTCCGCTCACAGATACGCAGTATTTT. Its protein is CAISESGQGVPLTDTQYF.

V gene TRBV4-2 combines with J gene TRBJ1-2; D is undetermined. From germline, CDR1 is LGHNA and CDR2 YNFKEQ. The CDR3 is made up of 14 amino acids. V was trimmed by 0 bases and J by 7 bases, leaving 12 bases between them. The CDR3 region has the DNA TGTGCCAGCAGCCAAGAAGTTGCGGGAGGTGGCTACACCTTC. This codes for CASSQEVAGGGYTF.

The V gene is TRBV30, the J gene TRBJ1-2; 8 positions agree with TRBD1. Per germline, CDR1 GTSNPN and CDR2 SVGIG (reference sequence). The CDR3 extends over 12 amino acids. V was pared by 4 bases and J by 3 bases, with 1 base of the junction left unmatched. CDR3 region: CAWMDRDYGYTF. The CDR3 DNA sequence: TGTGCCTGGATGGACAGGGACTATGGCTACACCTTC.

This chain joins TRBV18 and TRBJ2-3; 8 bases are a match to TRBD2. Germline lookup yields CDR1 KGHSH and CDR2 LQKENI. V was clipped by 8 bases and J by 4 bases; unmatched bases: 11. The CDR3 spans 15 residues. This CDR3 reads CASRARAGVADTQYF. DNA of the CDR3: TGTGCCAGCCGAGCTAGAGCGGGAGTGGCAGATACGCAGTATTTT.

This clone was seen more than once but under ten times. The chain joins TRBV3-1 (or the pseudogene TRBV3-2) to TRBJ2-4; 8 bases fit TRBD1. V was clipped by 1 base and J by 6 bases; unmatched bases: 2. Germline-derived CDR1 and CDR2 are LGHDT and YNNKEL (reference sequence). The CDR3 is 14 amino acids. The CDR3: CASSQGTGLNIQYF. In DNA form, the CDR3 reads TGTGCCAGCAGCCAAGGGACAGGGTTAAACATTCAGTACTTC.

V usage is TRBV4-1 and J usage is TRBJ1-6; TRBD1 matches at 7 bases. After removal of 7 bases from V and 7 bases from J, the junction contained 7 bases not matched to a gene. This CDR3 has 14 amino acids. Per germline, CDR1 MGHRA and CDR2 YSYEKL. CDR3 nucleotides: TGCGCCAGCACCCACGGGACAGTAAATTCACCCCTCCACTTT. Translated, it gives CASTHGTVNSPLHF.

This clone was observed once. The chain joins TRBV7-3 to TRBJ1-1, with TRBD1 identical over 7 bases. V gave up 5 bases and J gave up 6 bases; unmatched junction bases: 6. The CDR3 has 13 residues. CDR1 SGHTA and CDR2 FQGTGA come from the germline V gene. The CDR3 bases are TGTGCCAGCAGCGTGGGACAGCTGCCTGAAGCTTTCTTT. Its translation is CASSVGQLPEAFF.

The chain employs TRBV7-9 and TRBJ2-2; possible D gene TRBD2, 6 bases. Germline loops: CDR1 SEHNR, CDR2 FQNEAQ (reference sequence). V was trimmed by 5 bases and J by 3 bases, leaving 16 bases between them. This CDR3 region has 16 residues. The CDR3 DNA sequence: TGTGCCAGCAGCCCCCGAGGCAGGGAGGACACCGGGGAGCTGTTTTTT. Translating gives CASSPRGREDTGELFF.

The CDR3 is CASSVDSLSGNTIYF. The DNA for the CDR3 is TGCGCCAGCAGCGTGGACAGCCTCTCTGGAAACACCATATATTTT. V gene TRBV5-1 combines with J gene TRBJ1-3; perhaps TRBD1 as D (6 bases). CDR3 length: 15 amino acids. Trimming shortened V by 4 bases and J by 0 bases, and 11 bases separated the two germline ends. CDR1 is SGHRS, CDR2 YFSETQ, per germline.

This clone has more than one count but fewer than ten. V is TRBV12-5 and J is TRBJ1-4; the D gene is possibly TRBD1 (5 bases). The germline V gene encodes CDR1 LGHNT and CDR2 FRNRAP. Deletions cut 6 bases from V and 0 bases from J, with 11 bases between. CDR3 length: 15 residues. The CDR3 DNA reads TGTGCTAGTGGACCTGGGGGGTCAACTAATGAAAAACTGTTTTTT. Its translation is CASGPGGSTNEKLFF.

The CDR3: CASSLVLWALTEPDQPQHF. In DNA form, the CDR3 reads TGTGCCAGCAGCTTAGTTTTGTGGGCACTTACGGAACCCGATCAGCCCCAGCATTTT. This chain uses TRBV7-8 with TRBJ1-5; the D is unclear. Germline CDR1 reads SGHVS; CDR2 reads FQNEAQ. CDR3 length equals 19 residues. The V end was cut by 1 base, the J end by 5 bases, with 24 bases between.

The chain employs TRBV6-1 and TRBJ2-7; weak D call: TRBD1 (5 bases). Germline V gene sequence: CDR1 MNHNS, CDR2 SASEGT. The CDR3 extends over 16 amino acids. V lost 1 base, J lost 2 bases, and 15 bases lay in between. CDR3 amino acids: CASSEGIGAPTYEQYF. The CDR3 nucleotides are TGTGCCAGCAGTGAAGGGATAGGGGCGCCGACCTACGAGCAGTACTTC.

This clone has a handful of counts. This chain links TRBV28 with TRBJ1-2; D gene ambiguous. The V and J ends lost 4 bases and 8 bases respectively, with 20 bases between them. The CDR3 consists of 15 residues. CDR1 and CDR2 (germline): MDHEN, SYDVKM. The CDR3 spells CASSSPSTWARGYTF. The CDR3 nucleotides read TGTGCCAGCAGTTCGCCCTCAACTTGGGCCAGGGGCTACACCTTC.

The chain recombines TRBV7-9 with TRBJ2-5; TRBD1 matches 7 bases. V trimming: 9 bases; J trimming: 2 bases; junction bases outside the gene matches: 12. This CDR3 region has 15 residues. Germline V gene lookup returns CDR1 SEHNR and CDR2 FQNEAQ (reference sequence). CDR3 loop: CASETSGTVQETQYF. The CDR3 DNA reads TGTGCCAGTGAGACTTCTGGGACAGTTCAAGAGACCCAGTACTTC. Complete variable domain (other parts from reference TRBV7-9 and TRBJ2-5): DTGVSQNPRHKITKRGQNVTFRCDPISEHNRLYWYRQTLGQGPEFLTYFQNEAQLEKSRLLSDRFSAERPKGSFSTLEIQRTEQGDSAMYLCASETSGTVQETQYFGPGTRLLVL.

The chain is built from TRBV29-1 and TRBJ2-3, with TRBD2 matching over 9 bases. From germline, CDR1 is SQVTM and CDR2 ANQGSEA. This CDR3 contains 14 residues. The J segment lost 4 bases and the V segment lost 8 bases, leaving 10 bases of the junction unmatched. The CDR3 loop is CSSVAGERADTQYF. The CDR3 DNA reads as TGCAGCTCCGTAGCGGGAGAAAGGGCAGATACGCAGTATTTT.

The chain employs TRBV21-1 and TRBJ2-7; the table names TRBD1, a call not compared with the DNA. TRBV21-1 has pseudogene status. The CDR3 is made up of 13 amino acids. For the CDR3, the DNA is TGTGCCAGCAGCAAAGGCAGTTCCTACGAGCAGTACTTC. Protein: CASSKGSSYEQYF.

The rearrangement links TRBV28 to TRBJ2-6; TRBD1 aligns across 9 bases. The V segment lost 5 bases and the J segment 0 bases; nucleotides outside the gene matches: 5. Germline V CDR1 and CDR2: MDHEN, SYDVKM. The CDR3 runs 17 residues. The DNA of the CDR3 is TGTGCCAGCAGTACAGGGGGCGGCCCCTCTGGGGCCAACGTCCTGACTTTC. This gives the protein CASSTGGGPSGANVLTF.

The J gene is TRBJ1-3, the V gene TRBV18; unclear D gene. V dropped 6 bases and J dropped 1 base, with 13 bases sitting between them. The CDR3 is made up of 15 amino acids. The germline gives CDR1 KGHSH, CDR2 LQKENI. This CDR3 is CASSDSPVSGNTIYF. The CDR3 DNA sequence: TGTGCCAGCTCCGACTCGCCCGTATCTGGAAACACCATATATTTT.

The V and J genes are TRBV5-1 and TRBJ1-4, with 10 nucleotides matching TRBD1. CDR1 SGHRS and CDR2 YFSETQ come from the germline V gene. The CDR3 extends over 15 amino acids. V lost 2 bases and J lost 6; bases outside the gene matches: 4. This CDR3 reads CASSFGQGVHEKLFF. The CDR3 DNA sequence: TGCGCCAGCAGCTTCGGACAGGGGGTGCATGAAAAACTGTTTTTT.

The chain couples TRBV19 to TRBJ2-5, with 9 nucleotides matching TRBD2. The germline V gene has CDR1 LNHDA and CDR2 SQIVND (reference sequence). V dropped 5 bases and J dropped 2; count of bases not matched to a gene: 9. This CDR3 has 16 amino acids. The CDR3 DNA reads TGTGCCAGTAGTGGGGCTGGCGGGGGGGGACAAGAGACCCAGTACTTC. It specifies CASSGAGGGGQETQYF.

The chain links TRBV12-3 or TRBV12-4 to TRBJ2-7; no clear D gene. The CDR3 is 13 amino acids. With 2 bases removed from V and 3 bases from J, the gap between germline ends came to 8 bases. This chain's CDR3 is CASSLNPGYEQYF. In DNA, the CDR3 is TGTGCCAGCAGTTTAAATCCGGGCTACGAGCAGTACTTC.

This chain joins TRBV10-3 and TRBJ2-1, with TRBD1 identical over 10 bases. J gave up 5 bases and V 3 bases, and 4 bases lay outside the gene matches. The CDR3 loop spans 15 amino acids. Germline V CDR1 and CDR2: ENHRY, SYGVKD. In DNA form, the CDR3 reads TGTGCCATCAGTGATGCCGGGACAGGGGACAATGAGCAGTTCTTC. It codes for CAISDAGTGDNEQFF.

The V and J genes are TRBV4-1 and TRBJ2-1, with 9 bases lining up with TRBD2. CDR3 length equals 16 residues. Trimming took 1 base from V and 9 from J; bases not matched to a gene: 10. Looked up from germline, CDR1 is MGHRA and CDR2 is YSYEKL. CDR3: CASSQVGRAGGGEQFF. DNA of the CDR3: TGCGCCAGCAGCCAAGTAGGCAGAGCGGGAGGCGGTGAGCAGTTCTTC.

The V call is TRBV4-2, the J call TRBJ2-2, with D maybe TRBD2 (5 bases). The CDR3 length is 14 residues. V was pared by 4 bases and J by 6 bases, with 12 bases between. Germline values: CDR1 LGHNA, CDR2 YNFKEQ. CDR3 sequence (DNA): TGTGCCAGCAGCCGCCCCCCTAGCCCCGGGGAGCTGTTTTTT. Protein product: CASSRPPSPGELFF.

The chain joins TRBV11-1 to TRBJ1-2, with 12 bases identical to TRBD1. After removal of 2 bases from V and 10 bases from J, the junction contained 5 bases not matched to a gene. The CDR3 is 14 residues long. Germline CDR1 and CDR2: SGHAT and FQDESV (reference sequence). In DNA, the CDR3 is TGTGCCAGCAGCTTATGGGGACAGGGGGCCGACTACACCTTC. Amino acid sequence: CASSLWGQGADYTF.